Below are 20 T cell receptor beta chains sequenced from a single sample in a study of immune evolution from preneoplasia to lung adenocarcinoma. Generated by immunoSEQ multiplex PCR, the TCRdb table keeps only in-frame clones and is missing some. The table lists some 9,800 clones, 70% to 90% of them singletons. The sequenced sample was FFPE invasive lung adenocarcinoma tissue. The receptor source for this set is a person between 65 and 79 years old with invasive lung adenocarcinoma. Some clones in this sample may be carry-over from other donors' samples.

The chain uses TRBV10-3 and TRBJ1-1; weak D call: TRBD1 (6 bases). CDR3 length: 16 amino acids. Germline loops: CDR1 ENHRY, CDR2 SYGVKD. V lost 0 bases, J lost 3 bases, and 14 bases lay in between. The CDR3 sequence is CAISESGNTGYTEAFF. The CDR3 bases are TGTGCCATCAGTGAGTCGGGGAATACAGGGTACACTGAAGCTTTCTTT.

This clone was detected a few times. The chain employs TRBV21-1 and TRBJ2-1; the table assigns TRBD2, which was not confirmed against the DNA. TRBV21-1 is a recognized pseudogene. This CDR3 region has 17 residues. The CDR3 nucleotides are TGTGCCAGCACCAAAGTGAGGGCGGGGACTAACTACAATGAGCAGTTCTTC. Encoded protein: CASTKVRAGTNYNEQFF.

This chain uses TRBV9 with TRBJ2-5; D remains unclear. CDR1 is SGDLS, CDR2 YYNGEE, per germline. Trimming took 6 bases from V and 1 from J, leaving 13 bases between them. The CDR3 extends over 14 amino acids. The CDR3 reads CASNPAGAQETQYF. Here the CDR3 DNA reads TGTGCCAGCAACCCCGCTGGAGCCCAAGAGACCCAGTACTTC.

This chain joins TRBV28 and TRBJ2-3, with D perhaps TRBD2 (6 bases). The CDR3 length is 13 residues. Germline CDR1 reads MDHEN; CDR2 reads SYDVKM. With 5 bases removed from V and 5 bases from J, the gap between germline ends came to 11 bases. CDR3: CASSPGGVDTQYF. The CDR3 nucleotides are TGTGCCAGCAGTCCAGGCGGGGTAGATACGCAGTATTTT. The full variable domain, with the rest looked up from reference TRBV28 and TRBJ2-3, is DVKVTQSSRYLVKRTGEKVFLECVQDMDHENMFWYRQDPGLGLRLIYFSYDVKMKEKGDIPEGYSVSREKKERFSLILESASTNQTSMYLCASSPGGVDTQYFGPGTRLTVL.

This chain connects TRBV5-4 to TRBJ2-7; 11 nucleotides align to TRBD2. The CDR3 covers 17 residues. The V gene's germline CDR1 is SGHNT and CDR2 YYREEE (reference sequence). V trimming: 4 bases; J trimming: 1 base; junction bases outside the gene matches: 10. CDR3 coding DNA: TGTGCCAGCAGCCTCGGAATAACTAGCGGGGGATCCTACGAGCAGTACTTC. This sequence encodes CASSLGITSGGSYEQYF.

V is TRBV28 and J is TRBJ2-5; 10 bases are shared with TRBD1. The CDR3 has 16 residues. V trimming: 5 bases; J trimming: 3 bases; junction bases outside the gene matches: 9. Germline V CDR1 and CDR2: MDHEN, SYDVKM. CDR3 nucleotides: TGTGCCAGCAGTCCGGGGGACAGGGGCTTGAAAGAGACCCAGTACTTC. Its translation: CASSPGDRGLKETQYF.

The chain uses TRBV7-3 and TRBJ1-2, with D uncertain. There are 13 residues in the CDR3. Germline CDR1 and CDR2: SGHTA and FQGTGA. The V end was cut by 5 bases, the J end by 4 bases, with 11 bases between. The CDR3 coding sequence is TGTGCCAGCAGCCCCTTTCCAGGCTATGGCTACACCTTC. Residues: CASSPFPGYGYTF.

The chain is built from TRBV13 and TRBJ2-7; D gene unclear. In germline, CDR1 is PRHDT, CDR2 FYEKMQ (reference sequence). V dropped 2 bases and J dropped 2 bases, with 4 bases sitting between them. The CDR3 length is 12 residues. CDR3 amino acids: CASSLNTYEQYF. DNA of the CDR3: TGTGCCAGCAGCTTAAACACCTACGAGCAGTACTTC.

This clone was detected a few times. CDR3 sequence (DNA): TGTGCCAGCAGTGCGACTAGCGGGAGGTCGGTCAAAAACATTCAGTACTTC. Protein sequence: CASSATSGRSVKNIQYF. The V and J genes are TRBV25-1 and TRBJ2-4; 13 bases fit TRBD2. This CDR3 has 17 residues. Trimming took 4 bases from V and 3 from J; bases not matched to a gene: 6. Germline V gene lookup returns CDR1 MGHDK and CDR2 SYGVNS.

The J gene is TRBJ1-2, the V gene TRBV2, with TRBD1 as a possible D gene (5 bases). Germline lookup yields CDR1 SNHLY and CDR2 FYNNEI. V was clipped by 7 bases and J by 0 bases, with 12 bases between them. The CDR3 is 14 residues long. The CDR3 DNA reads TGTGCCAGCATCCAGGACATATCTAACTATGGCTACACCTTC. Its protein product is CASIQDISNYGYTF.

CDR3 sequence (DNA): TGCGCCAGCAGCCCATACGGCTCCTACGAGCAGTACTTC. Its translation is CASSPYGSYEQYF. The V call is TRBV5-1, the J call TRBJ2-7; D is undetermined. The CDR3 is made up of 13 amino acids. The V end lost 4 bases, the J end lost 0 bases, and 8 bases lay between the germline ends. Germline loops: CDR1 SGHRS, CDR2 YFSETQ.

The gene calls are TRBV9 and TRBJ1-1; D remains unclear. The CDR3 spans 13 residues. Trimming removed 4 bases from V and 8 bases from J, with 15 bases in between. The germline gives CDR1 SGDLS, CDR2 YYNGEE. The CDR3 reads CASSPLRGTEAFF. The CDR3 DNA reads as TGTGCCAGCAGCCCTCTCCGGGGTACCGAAGCTTTCTTT.

The chain joins TRBV18 to TRBJ2-7; D gene unclear. Germline CDR1 KGHSH, CDR2 LQKENI. Trimming pared 3 bases from V and 5 bases from J, leaving 8 bases between. The CDR3 sequence is 12 residues long. The CDR3 nucleotides are TGTGCCAGCTCACCCGAAAGGGACGAGCAGTACTTC. Protein sequence: CASSPERDEQYF.

This clone has a handful of counts. The chain uses TRBV5-8 and TRBJ2-5; 13 nucleotides align to TRBD2. The J segment lost 8 bases and the V segment lost 2 bases, leaving 6 bases of the junction unmatched. The CDR3 sequence is 15 residues long. Per germline, CDR1 SGHTS and CDR2 YDEGEE. The DNA for the CDR3 is TGTGCCAGCAGCTTATCCGGACTAGCGGGGGTTACCCAGTACTTC. It translates to CASSLSGLAGVTQYF.

The chain joins TRBV19 to TRBJ1-4; D not resolved. V shed 3 bases and J shed 8 bases, with 13 bases lying between them. Looked up from germline, CDR1 is LNHDA and CDR2 is SQIVND (reference sequence). This CDR3 has 14 residues. Written as DNA, the CDR3 is TGTGCCAGTAGTATTAACTTCCGAAGGGAAAAACTGTTTTTT. It translates to CASSINFRREKLFF.

The V and J genes are TRBV28 and TRBJ2-3; 11 nucleotides agree with TRBD2. Trimming at V came to 5 bases and at J to 6 bases, leaving 4 bases not matched to a gene. The CDR3 runs 14 residues. CDR1 is MDHEN, CDR2 SYDVKM, per germline. The CDR3 coding sequence is TGTGCCAGCAGTACTAGCGGGGGTATCGATACGCAGTATTTT. Its protein is CASSTSGGIDTQYF.

The CDR3 here is CASSLSWGPNYGYTF. CDR3 nucleotides: TGTGCCAGCAGTTTATCCTGGGGTCCTAACTATGGCTACACCTTC. The chain combines TRBV27 with TRBJ1-2; D is unresolved. The germline V gene encodes CDR1 MNHEY and CDR2 SMNVEV (reference sequence). The CDR3 is 15 amino acids. V was trimmed by 0 bases and J by 0 bases, leaving 8 bases between them.

The chain couples TRBV4-2 to TRBJ2-2; D may be TRBD1 (5 bases). The length of the CDR3 is 15 residues. V was cut by 2 bases and J by 3 bases, with 10 bases left in between. Germline V gene sequence: CDR1 LGHNA, CDR2 YNFKEQ. The CDR3 DNA follows: TGTGCCAGCAGCCAACTGCAGGGTGACACCGGGGAGCTGTTTTTT. It specifies CASSQLQGDTGELFF.

This rearrangement joins TRBV6-1 to TRBJ1-5, with D perhaps matching TRBD1 (6 bases). V was cut by 8 bases and J by 1 base, with 15 bases left in between. This CDR3 has 15 residues. CDR1 MNHNS and CDR2 SASEGT come from the germline V gene. Here the CDR3 reads CASVRRGESNQPQHF. CDR3 coding DNA: TGTGCCAGCGTGCGTAGGGGGGAAAGCAATCAGCCCCAGCATTTT.

The genes are TRBV9 and TRBJ2-1; TRBD2 matches at 12 bases. Germline V CDR1 and CDR2: SGDLS, YYNGEE. The V and J ends lost 3 bases and 9 bases, in that order; junction bases with no gene match: 7. This CDR3 has 15 amino acids. The CDR3 sequence is CASSDDGLAGTEQFF. Here the CDR3 DNA reads TGTGCCAGCAGCGATGACGGACTAGCGGGGACTGAGCAGTTCTTC. Full variable domain (missing parts from reference TRBV9 and TRBJ2-1): DSGVTQTPKHLITATGQRVTLRCSPRSGDLSVYWYQQSLDQGLQFLIQYYNGEERAKGNILERFSAQQFPDLHSELNLSSLELGDSALYFCASSDDGLAGTEQFFGPGTRLTVL.